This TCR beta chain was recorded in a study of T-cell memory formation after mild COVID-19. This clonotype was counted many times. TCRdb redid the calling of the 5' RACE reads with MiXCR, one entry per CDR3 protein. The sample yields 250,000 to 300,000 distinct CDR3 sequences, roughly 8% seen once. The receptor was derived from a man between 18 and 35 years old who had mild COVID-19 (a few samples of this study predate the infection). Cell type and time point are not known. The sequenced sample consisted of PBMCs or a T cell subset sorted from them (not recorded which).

The CDR3 DNA sequence: TGTGCCAGCAGTTTAAGGTCGGGGGGGCATCAGCCCCAGCATTTT. Translating it yields CASSLRSGGHQPQHF. J is TRBJ1-5 and V is TRBV12-3 or TRBV12-4, with D maybe TRBD1 (6 bases). The CDR3 extends over 15 amino acids. Trimming pared 2 bases from V and 5 bases from J, leaving 13 bases between.